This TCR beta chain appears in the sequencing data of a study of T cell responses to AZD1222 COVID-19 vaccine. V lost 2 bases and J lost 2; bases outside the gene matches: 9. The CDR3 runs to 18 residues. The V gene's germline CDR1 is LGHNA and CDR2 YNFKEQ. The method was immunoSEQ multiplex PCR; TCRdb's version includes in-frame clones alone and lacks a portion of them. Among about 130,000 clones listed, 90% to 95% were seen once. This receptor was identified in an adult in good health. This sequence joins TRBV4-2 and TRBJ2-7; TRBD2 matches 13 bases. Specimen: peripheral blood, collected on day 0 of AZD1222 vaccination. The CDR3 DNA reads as TGTGCCAGCAGCCAATCCGGGACTAGCGGGATAAATACCTACGAGCAGTACTTC. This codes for CASSQSGTSGINTYEQYF.